The next 18 T cell receptor beta chains were all read from a single sample in a study of shared clonotypes between healthy human individuals. Sequencing was performed with immunoSEQ multiplex PCR; in TCRdb, only in-frame clones are kept and a portion is missing. The table lists more than 2,000,000 clones, more than 80% of them singletons. Sequenced input: naive CD4+ T cells from PBMCs. Subset specified: CD45RA+ positively selected. These receptors came from a man between 18 and 29 years old in good health. Some clones in this sample may be carry-over from other donors' samples.

The rearrangement joins TRBV10-3 to TRBJ2-1; D not certain. The CDR3 spans 14 residues. Trimming took 8 bases from V and 4 from J, leaving 15 bases between them. Germline-derived CDR1 and CDR2 are ENHRY and SYGVKD. The chain's CDR3 is CAIGWESSYNEQFF. The CDR3 nucleotides read TGTGCCATCGGTTGGGAATCGTCGTACAATGAGCAGTTCTTC.

The chain employs TRBV6-5 and TRBJ2-7; the D gene is possibly TRBD1 (5 bases). This CDR3 comprises 16 residues. Germline CDR1 is MNHEY and CDR2 is SVGAGI. The V end was cut by 2 bases, the J end by 0 bases, with 14 bases between. CDR3 sequence: CASSYALRVGSYEQYF. CDR3 bases: TGTGCCAGCAGTTACGCTCTCAGGGTTGGCTCCTACGAGCAGTACTTC.

V and J are TRBV4-3 and TRBJ2-4; maybe TRBD2 (6 bases). Deletions cut 0 bases from V and 3 bases from J, with 15 bases between. CDR1 is LGHNA, CDR2 YSLEER, per germline. This CDR3 is 17 amino acids long. The CDR3 coding sequence is TGCGCCAGCAGCCAAGAGGGCGGGGCACGGGACAAAAACATTCAGTACTTC. Protein product: CASSQEGGARDKNIQYF.

The chain carries TRBV11-2 and TRBJ2-3; perhaps TRBD1 as D (6 bases). Germline-derived CDR1 and CDR2 are SGHAT and FQNNGV. V lost 8 bases and J lost 1, with 19 bases in between. The CDR3 loop spans 16 amino acids. As DNA, the CDR3 is TGTGCCAGCTCACTCAGGGGAGCGGACGGCACAGATACGCAGTATTTT. Encoded protein: CASSLRGADGTDTQYF.

V usage is TRBV18 and J usage is TRBJ2-3; tentatively, D is TRBD1 (5 bases). Deletions cut 2 bases from V and 7 bases from J, with 13 bases between. CDR1 is KGHSH, CDR2 LQKENI, per germline. The CDR3 is 14 residues long. The CDR3 here is CASSPGQGMNTQYF. In nucleotides, the CDR3 is TGTGCCAGCTCACCAGGCCAGGGCATGAATACGCAGTATTTT. Full variable domain (rest looked up from reference TRBV18 and TRBJ2-3): NAGVMQNPRHLVRRRGQEARLRCSPMKGHSHVYWYRQLPEEGLKFMVYLQKENIIDESGMPKERFSAEFPKEGPSILRIQQVVRGDSAAYFCASSPGQGMNTQYFGPGTRLTVL.

J is TRBJ2-6 and V is TRBV19, with 8 bases matching TRBD1. The V and J ends lost 7 bases and 2 bases, in that order; junction bases with no gene match: 7. This CDR3 region has 16 residues. Germline loops: CDR1 LNHDA, CDR2 SQIVND (reference sequence). In DNA, the CDR3 is TGTGCCAGTATCCGGACAGGGATACCTGGGGCCAACGTCCTGACTTTC. Translated: CASIRTGIPGANVLTF.

The chain joins TRBV6-1 to TRBJ1-5; D gene ambiguous. This CDR3 region has 15 residues. The germline gives CDR1 MNHNS, CDR2 SASEGT. V lost 2 bases, J lost 3 bases, and 11 bases lay in between. CDR3 region: CASSEMLAANQPQHF. Written as DNA, the CDR3 is TGTGCCAGCAGTGAAATGTTGGCAGCCAATCAGCCCCAGCATTTT.

V and J are TRBV5-1 and TRBJ1-3; D gene uncertain. Matching the DNA end better, TRBJ2-2 makes the J call doubtful. In germline, CDR1 is SGHRS, CDR2 YFSETQ. The CDR3 has 13 amino acids. The CDR3 spells CASSLEVSGELFF. CDR3 sequence (DNA): TGCGCCAGCAGCTTGGAGGTCTCCGGGGAGCTGTTTTTT.

The rearrangement uses TRBV10-3 and TRBJ2-1; 15 nucleotides match TRBD2. Germline CDR1 reads ENHRY; CDR2 reads SYGVKD. The CDR3 sequence is 18 residues long. Trimming at V came to 7 bases and at J to 8 bases, leaving 15 bases not matched to a gene. CDR3 region: CAIKADPRTSGRADEQFF. CDR3 DNA: TGTGCCATCAAGGCAGACCCGAGGACTAGCGGGAGGGCCGATGAGCAGTTCTTC.

The chain joins TRBV12-5 to TRBJ1-4, with D tentatively TRBD1 (5 bases). V was cut by 0 bases and J by 7 bases, with 12 bases left in between. This CDR3 contains 15 residues. Per germline, CDR1 LGHNT and CDR2 FRNRAP. In nucleotides, the CDR3 is TGTGCTAGTGGTTTGGTTCGGGGGACGCGTGAAAAACTGTTTTTT. It specifies CASGLVRGTREKLFF.

The rearrangement links TRBV2 to TRBJ2-3, with TRBD2 matching over 12 bases. The trim removed 3 bases at V and 1 base at J, leaving 11 bases unmatched. In germline, CDR1 is SNHLY, CDR2 FYNNEI. CDR3 length equals 19 residues. CDR3 amino acids: CASSEVASGRAGGTDTQYF. The CDR3 DNA follows: TGTGCCAGCAGTGAGGTCGCTAGCGGGAGGGCCGGGGGCACAGATACGCAGTATTTT.

The chain links TRBV2 to TRBJ2-1, with 15 nucleotides matching TRBD2. V lost 2 bases to trimming and J lost 0 bases; unmatched junction nucleotides: 5. The CDR3 runs 19 residues. From germline, CDR1 is SNHLY and CDR2 FYNNEI. CDR3 region: CASSERGLAGGSSYNEQFF. CDR3 bases: TGTGCCAGCAGTGAACGGGGACTAGCGGGAGGTTCCTCCTACAATGAGCAGTTCTTC.

CDR3 sequence reads: CASSVGPTNEQYF. CDR3 coding DNA: TGTGCCAGCAGCGTAGGTCCAACCAACGAGCAGTACTTC. The chain has TRBV9 and TRBJ2-7; D ambiguous. Trimming left V 0 bases short and J 5 bases short, with 9 bases between. The CDR3 is made up of 13 amino acids. Germline V gives CDR1 SGDLS, CDR2 YYNGEE.

This clone was counted a few times. This chain connects TRBV11-1 to TRBJ1-1; the D gene is possibly TRBD1 (5 bases). The CDR3 runs to 13 residues. Trimming pared 5 bases from V and 6 bases from J, leaving 13 bases between. CDR1 SGHAT and CDR2 FQDESV come from the germline V gene (reference sequence). CDR3 loop: CASSPRVRAEAFF. CDR3 in DNA: TGTGCCAGCAGCCCCAGGGTACGCGCTGAAGCTTTCTTT. Looking up the rest from reference TRBV11-1 and TRBJ1-1 gives the full variable domain: EAEVAQSPRYKITEKSQAVAFWCDPISGHATLYWYRQILGQGPELLVQFQDESVVDDSQLPKDRFSAERLKGVDSTLKIQPAELGDSAMYLCASSPRVRAEAFFGQGTRLTVV.

Notes on this clone: The sample contains more than one DNA sequence encoding this CDR3. V gene TRBV5-1 combines with J gene TRBJ2-5; unclear D gene. The CDR3 has 13 residues. V lost 4 bases, J lost 2 bases, and 9 bases lay in between. Germline CDR1 reads SGHRS; CDR2 reads YFSETQ. The CDR3 sequence: CASSGRVQETQYF. The DNA of the CDR3 is TGCGCCAGCAGCGGCCGGGTTCAAGAGACCCAGTACTTC. Drawing the rest from reference TRBV5-1 and TRBJ2-5, the complete variable domain is KAGVTQTPRYLIKTRGQQVTLSCSPISGHRSVSWYQQTPGQGLQFLFEYFSETQRNKGNFPGRFSGRQFSNSRSEMNVSTLELGDSALYLCASSGRVQETQYFGPGTRLLVL.

The V call is TRBV5-1, the J call TRBJ2-3; TRBD1 aligns across 7 bases. With V trimmed by 4 bases and J by 1 base, 6 bases remained unmatched. CDR3 length: 15 residues. Looked up from germline, CDR1 is SGHRS and CDR2 is YFSETQ. The DNA of the CDR3 is TGCGCCAGCAGCCGAGTAGGGGGCGGCACAGATACGCAGTATTTT. As protein: CASSRVGGGTDTQYF.

This rearrangement joins TRBV2 to TRBJ2-7; 7 positions match TRBD2. The germline V gene encodes CDR1 SNHLY and CDR2 FYNNEI. The CDR3 is 14 residues long. The V and J ends lost 6 bases and 2 bases, in that order; junction bases with no gene match: 7. The CDR3 protein is CASSAKRGTYEQYF. The CDR3, as DNA: TGTGCCAGCAGCGCCAAGCGGGGCACCTACGAGCAGTACTTC.

The gene calls are TRBV5-1 and TRBJ2-4; perhaps TRBD2 as D (5 bases). The V and J ends lost 4 bases and 9 bases respectively, with 20 bases between them. The CDR3 contains 15 residues. Germline CDR1 and CDR2: SGHRS and YFSETQ. The CDR3 DNA reads TGCGCCAGCAGCCACCCCGAGACGCCTGGAGGCATTCAGTACTTC. The encoded protein is CASSHPETPGGIQYF.